Listed below are T cell receptor beta chains from one sample, sequenced in a study of control samples from healthy donors and cancer patients. The assay was immunoSEQ multiplex PCR, and TCRdb's table has in-frame clones only and misses some. The sample consists of 100,000 to 150,000 clones, approximately 92% of them appearing once. What was sequenced was PBMCs. The source of these receptors is a man older than 75 with head and neck cancer. Both conserved end residues are part of each CDR3. A D gene is named only where the DNA matches it firmly. For some rows the clone size is stated as once, few or many, or as a class when expanded; others skip it.

V gene	D gene	clone size	J gene	CDR3 DNA	CDR3 protein
TRBV2	TRBD2	-	TRBJ2-3	TGTGCCAGCAGTGAAGGGCCTAGCGGGGGGGTGTATACGCAGTATTTT	CASSEGPSGGVYTQYF
TRBV3-1/TRBV3-2	-	-	TRBJ2-2	TGTGCCAGCAGCCAAGGGGGCCCTAACACCGGGGAGCTGTTTTTT	CASSQGGPNTGELFF
TRBV6-1	-	-	TRBJ1-5	TGTGCCAGCAGTGAAGCAAGACGTGTCGTATATAGCAATCAGCCCCAGCATTTT	CASSEARRVVYSNQPQHF
TRBV27	-	once	TRBJ2-5	TGTGCCAGCAGTTTATCCCCCTTGGATAGAGGGGAGACCCAGTACTTC	CASSLSPLDRGETQYF
TRBV7-2	TRBD2	-	TRBJ2-7	TGTGCCAGCAGCTCTAGCGGGCTCTCCTACGAGCAGTACTTC	CASSSSGLSYEQYF
TRBV10-3	TRBD1	-	TRBJ1-5	TGTGCCATCAGTGAGTCCCCGGGGACAGGGGCCCAGCATTTT	CAISESPGTGAQHF
TRBV19	-	-	TRBJ2-3	TGTGCCAGTAATCCCAGACTAGCAGATACGCAGTATTTT	CASNPRLADTQYF
TRBV7-2	-	-	TRBJ2-5	TGTGCCAGCAGCCTTAATGGACCCGGAGAGACCCAGTACTTC	CASSLNGPGETQYF
TRBV9	TRBD2	-	TRBJ2-5	TGTGCCAGCAGCGCGGGACTAGCGGCGGGGGCCCAGTACTTC	CASSAGLAAGAQYF
TRBV5-4	TRBD2	-	TRBJ2-1	TGTGCCAGCAGCCGGCGGGGACTAGCGGTGGGTGAGCAGTTCTTC	CASSRRGLAVGEQFF
TRBV4-3	TRBD2	-	TRBJ2-1	TGCGCCAGCAGCCCCTTCGCGGGAGGTCACAATGAGCAGTTCTTC	CASSPFAGGHNEQFF
TRBV7-9	-	-	TRBJ1-6	TGTGCCAGCAGCCGAAATAATTCACCCCTCCACTTT	CASSRNNSPLHF
TRBV4-1	TRBD2	-	TRBJ2-1	TGCGCCAGCAGCCTCTTCCCGGGACTAGCGGGAGGGTACAATGAGCAGTTCTTC	CASSLFPGLAGGYNEQFF
TRBV7-2	-	-	TRBJ2-1	TGTGCCAGCAGCTTAGAGGGAGGTGGTGAGCAGTTCTTC	CASSLEGGGEQFF
TRBV7-9	-	-	TRBJ1-2	TGTGCCAGCAGCTTTGAAGCGCCACGGGCTAACTATGGCTACACCTTC	CASSFEAPRANYGYTF
TRBV9	-	-	TRBJ1-4	TGTGCCAGCAGCCTCAGAGGGGCCATCGATGAAAAACTGTTTTTT	CASSLRGAIDEKLFF
TRBV6-5	TRBD1	-	TRBJ1-1	TGTGCCAGCAGGATACAGGGGGGGAACACTGAAGCTTTCTTT	CASRIQGGNTEAFF
TRBV5-1	TRBD1	-	TRBJ1-6	TGCGCCAGCAGCCCAGGACAGGGCGCCGCCATTTCACCCCTCCACTTT	CASSPGQGAAISPLHF
TRBV19	TRBD1	-	TRBJ1-1	TGTGCCAGTAGTACCCTGACAGGGTGGAACACTGAAGCTTTCTTT	CASSTLTGWNTEAFF
TRBV4-1	-	-	TRBJ1-2	TGCACCAGCAGCCAAGAACAGGGTATTAACTATGGCTACACCTTC	CTSSQEQGINYGYTF
TRBV6-5	TRBD1	-	TRBJ2-7	TGTGCCAGCAGGCACAGGGGTGGCTACGAGCAGTACTTC	CASRHRGGYEQYF
TRBV21-1	-	once	TRBJ2-2	TGTGCCAGCAGCAAAGGTGCAGGGTCAGGCACCGGGGAGCTGTTTTTT	CASSKGAGSGTGELFF
TRBV9	TRBD1	once	TRBJ2-1	TGTGCCAGCAGCGTAGCTTTCGCGATATCCGGGACAGGGGCCTACAATGAGCAGTTCTTC	CASSVAFAISGTGAYNEQFF
TRBV3-1/TRBV3-2	TRBD1	-	TRBJ1-4	TGTGCCAGCAGCCAGCGACAGGGGTATGAAAAACTGTTTTTT	CASSQRQGYEKLFF
TRBV3-1/TRBV3-2	-	-	TRBJ1-1	TGTGCCAGCAGCCAGAGGAGGACTGAAGCTTTCTTT	CASSQRRTEAFF
TRBV30	-	-	TRBJ1-6	TGTGCCTGGAGTTCTGGGGGTTCACCCCTCCACTTT	CAWSSGGSPLHF
TRBV28	-	-	TRBJ2-3	TGTGCCAGCAGTTCAAATATGGATACGCAGTATTTT	CASSSNMDTQYF
TRBV18	-	-	TRBJ2-7	TGTGCCAGCTCACTCTTCCAGGGGAGCGAGCAGTACTTC	CASSLFQGSEQYF
TRBV6-2/TRBV6-3	-	-	TRBJ1-5	TGTGCCAGCAGTTCCGGAGGTAGCAATCAGCCCCAGCATTTT	CASSSGGSNQPQHF
TRBV6-5	TRBD1	-	TRBJ1-6	TGTGCCAGCAGTCCCTGGACAGGGCTAAATTCACCCCTCCACTTT	CASSPWTGLNSPLHF
TRBV10-3	TRBD1	few	TRBJ1-1	TGTGCCATCAGTGAGACCCCGGCAGGGGGAGGCACTGAAGCTTTCTTT	CAISETPAGGGTEAFF
TRBV29-1	-	-	TRBJ1-6	TGCAGCGTTAGATTTACCGGGGACCCGAATTCACCCCTCCACTTT	CSVRFTGDPNSPLHF
TRBV19	TRBD1	once	TRBJ1-3	TGTGCCAGTAGTCCCCGGGATGCGGGACAGGAGACCTCTGGAAACACCATATATTTT	CASSPRDAGQETSGNTIYF
TRBV30	-	-	TRBJ2-7	TGTGCCTGGAGTGATCAGGGGCCTCGAGAGCAGTACTTC	CAWSDQGPREQYF
TRBV29-1	TRBD2	-	TRBJ2-1	TGCAGCGTTGTTTCTAGCGGGAGGGCCCCTGAGCAGTTCTTC	CSVVSSGRAPEQFF
TRBV6-1	TRBD2	-	TRBJ2-3	TGTGCCAGCAGTGCTGCTAGCGGGAGTTCGACAGATACGCAGTATTTT	CASSAASGSSTDTQYF
TRBV5-4	TRBD2	-	TRBJ2-3	TGTGCCAGCAGCAAACTAGCGGGGGGAACAGATACGCAGTATTTT	CASSKLAGGTDTQYF
TRBV5-1	-	-	TRBJ1-2	TGCGCCAGCAGTTCGTTAACATTAGGGGCGCATTATGGCTACACCTTC	CASSSLTLGAHYGYTF
TRBV4-3	-	-	TRBJ1-2	TGCGCCAGCAGCCGTACAGCTAACTATGGCTACACCTTC	CASSRTANYGYTF
TRBV3-1/TRBV3-2	TRBD2	-	TRBJ2-3	TGTGCCAGCAGCCAAGAGCATGCGGGGGGGCGGAATACGCAGTATTTT	CASSQEHAGGRNTQYF
TRBV10-1	TRBD1	-	TRBJ2-1	TGCGCCAGCAGTCTTACTACGGGACAGGGGCTCACTGAGCAGTTCTTC	CASSLTTGQGLTEQFF
TRBV20-1	-	-	TRBJ1-2	TGCAGTGCTAGAGTAGGCTATGGCTACACCTTC	CSARVGYGYTF